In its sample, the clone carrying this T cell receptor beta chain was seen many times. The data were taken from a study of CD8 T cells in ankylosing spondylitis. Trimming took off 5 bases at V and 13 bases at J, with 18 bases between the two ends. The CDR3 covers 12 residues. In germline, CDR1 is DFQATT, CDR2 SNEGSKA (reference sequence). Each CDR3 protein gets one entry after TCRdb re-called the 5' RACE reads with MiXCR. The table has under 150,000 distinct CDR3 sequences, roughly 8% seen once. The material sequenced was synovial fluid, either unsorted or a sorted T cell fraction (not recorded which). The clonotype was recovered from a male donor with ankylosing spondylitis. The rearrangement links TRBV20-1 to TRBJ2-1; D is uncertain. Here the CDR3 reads CSAYRTIQTQFF. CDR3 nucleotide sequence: TGCAGTGCTTACCGGACCATACAAACCCAGTTCTTC.